This entry features one TCR beta chain sequence. The sample belongs to a study of cytomegalovirus exposure and HLA in healthy donors. Primers included in the PCR were 60 Vbeta and 13 Jbeta primers. The table came from immunoSEQ multiplex PCR; TCRdb's copy has only in-frame clones and leaves some out. This table holds roughly 100,000 clones, around 75% found once. This clonotype originated in a young man in good health and CMV-seronegative. Input material: PBMCs.

The CDR3 DNA reads TGTGCCAGCAGCCTAGACAGGTTGGGCAGCACAGATACGCAGTATTTT. This sequence encodes CASSLDRLGSTDTQYF. This sequence joins TRBV7-8 and TRBJ2-3; weak D call: TRBD1 (6 bases). The ends were cut back, 5 bases at V and 0 bases at J, with 15 bases in the middle. This CDR3 contains 16 residues. Germline V gene data show CDR1 as SGHVS and CDR2 as FQNEAQ.